The source of this T cell receptor beta chain is a study of blood T cell repertoires in COVID-19. Overall study: From the United States, Italy and Spain came samples of acute and convalescent COVID-19. The analysed material was cDNA or gDNA that came from T cells, B-cell-depleted T cells, or PBMCs.

V shed 0 bases and J 4 bases; nucleotides not matched to a gene: 3. Germline CDR1 KGHSH, CDR2 LQKENI. CDR3 size: 15 residues. As handled by the study authors: Reference gene primers were amplified, and this amplification served to estimate nucleated cell counts. Only in-frame clones appear in the TCRdb table, and some are missing; sequencing was by immunoSEQ multiplex PCR. V, J and clone size derive from that table, while D and trimming were established from the DNA sequence. Among 150,000 to 160,000 clones, 75% to 90% were seen once, and the ten largest hold roughly 0.56%. The chain couples TRBV18 to TRBJ1-1, with 9 bases aligning to TRBD1. This sequence was found in a man between 60 and 75 years old with acute or convalescent COVID-19. Sequencing used peripheral blood. CDR3 in amino acids: CASSPPGTGITEAFF. The CDR3, as DNA: TGTGCCAGCTCACCACCAGGGACAGGGATCACTGAAGCTTTCTTT.